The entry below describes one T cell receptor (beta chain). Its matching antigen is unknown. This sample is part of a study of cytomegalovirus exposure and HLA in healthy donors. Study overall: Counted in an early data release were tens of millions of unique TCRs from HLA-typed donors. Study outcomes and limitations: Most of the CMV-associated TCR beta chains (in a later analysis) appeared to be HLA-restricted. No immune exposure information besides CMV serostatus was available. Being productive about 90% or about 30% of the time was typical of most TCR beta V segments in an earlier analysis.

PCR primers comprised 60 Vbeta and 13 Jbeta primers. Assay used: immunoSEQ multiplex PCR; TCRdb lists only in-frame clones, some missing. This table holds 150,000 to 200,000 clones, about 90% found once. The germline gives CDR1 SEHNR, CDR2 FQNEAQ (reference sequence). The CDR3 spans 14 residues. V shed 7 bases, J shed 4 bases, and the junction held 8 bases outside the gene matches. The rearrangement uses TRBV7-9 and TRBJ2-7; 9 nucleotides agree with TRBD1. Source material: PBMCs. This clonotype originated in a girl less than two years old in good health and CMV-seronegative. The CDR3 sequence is CASNGGQGHYEQYF. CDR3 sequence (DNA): TGTGCCAGCAACGGGGGACAGGGACATTACGAGCAGTACTTC.